The text below deals with one TCR beta chain. Its antigen remains unidentified. The sample holds no much larger clone one base away, and base qualities are not on file. The record originates from a study of blood T cell repertoires in COVID-19 (TCRdb year 2020). Study-level background: Samples covering the acute and convalescent phases of COVID-19 were provided by collaborators in the United States, Italy and Spain. The prospective study material was composed of cDNA or gDNA derived from T cells, B-cell-depleted T cells, or PBMCs. The repertoires were released in a freely available public database meant as a resource for research on the immune response to SARS-CoV-2. Where available, HLA class I and class II types were taken from metadata supplied by the sample provider and were not determined by assay-based typing. The samples were drawn from two sources: the first 160 participants of the ongoing ImmuneRACE study, and some 1,300 subjects contributed by 6 global collaborators. Deeply sampled blood TCRbeta repertoires from subjects exposed to, actively infected with, or recovered from COVID-19 were included in the dataset. A de-identified subject ID, COVID-19 status, age in years and sex were almost always included in the sample metadata.

A second Seattle source provided samples from volunteer blood donors who had recovered from COVID-19. Whole blood was collected in K2EDTA tubes by collaborating institutions according to the institutions' own protocols. For TCRbeta analysis, collaborators shipped samples as frozen whole blood, isolated PBMCs, or DNA extracted from either of those sample types. General findings and caveats noted by the study authors: How much clinical and demographic metadata was included differed by source and by participant, and the metadata was provided uncurated.

The immunoSEQ Assay, a bias-controlled multiplex PCR, was used to amplify TCRbeta CDR3 regions from genomic DNA. The paper's data handling went like this. The number of nucleated cells in each sample was estimated by amplification of reference gene primers within the assay. To quantify the absolute abundance of each unique TCRbeta CDR3 rearrangement, sequence reads were collapsed and filtered. For each sample, productive Simpson clonality was calculated by taking the square root of Simpson's diversity index across productive rearrangements. As stored in TCRdb, this immuneACCESS dataset retains in-frame rearrangements with V and J assigned. A fraction of the clones does not appear; measured against another copy, unresolved V genes explain less than half of the discrepancy, and the remainder lacks a known reason. V, J and clone size were drawn from that table, and D and trimming were deduced from the DNA. The sample contains approximately 230,000 clones, 86% of them found a single time. Together, the top ten hold around 2.2% of the sample.

Trimming costs V 2 bases and J 0 bases, and their ends lie 11 bases apart. The CDR3 numbers 15 residues from cysteine through phenylalanine. The entry retains the CDR3 DNA only, 45 bases that are in frame from base 1. The germline V gene (reference sequence) supplies CDR1 GTSNPN and CDR2 SVGIG. The receptor's source is a man in his thirties or forties who had recovered from COVID-19. This sequence uses TRBV30 and TRBJ2-4, with a tentative D gene TRBD2 over 5 matching bases. Sequenced material: peripheral blood. At the DNA level, the sequence is TGTGCCTGGAGTCAGGCTGCGGGAGCCAAAAACATTCAGTACTTC. It codes for CAWSQAAGAKNIQYF.